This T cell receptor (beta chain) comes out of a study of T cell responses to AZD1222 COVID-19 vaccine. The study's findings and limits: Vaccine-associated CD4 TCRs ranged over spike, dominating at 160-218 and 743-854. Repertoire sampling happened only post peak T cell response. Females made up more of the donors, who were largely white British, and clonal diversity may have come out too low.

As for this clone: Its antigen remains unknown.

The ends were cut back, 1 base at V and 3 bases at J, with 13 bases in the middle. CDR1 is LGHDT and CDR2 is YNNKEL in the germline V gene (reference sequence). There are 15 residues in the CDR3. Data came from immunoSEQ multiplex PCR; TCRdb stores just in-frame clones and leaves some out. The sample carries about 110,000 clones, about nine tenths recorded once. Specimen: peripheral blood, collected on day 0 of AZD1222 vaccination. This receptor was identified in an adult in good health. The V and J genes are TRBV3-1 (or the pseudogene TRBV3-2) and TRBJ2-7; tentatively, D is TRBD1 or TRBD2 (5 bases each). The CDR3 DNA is TGTGCCAGCAGCCAAGCTGGGGGACGGAACTACGAGCAGTACTTC. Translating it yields CASSQAGGRNYEQYF.